These T cell receptor beta chains were read from a single sample in a study of blood T cell repertoires in COVID-19. TCRdb's copy holds only in-frame clones and misses some; the assay was immunoSEQ multiplex PCR. This table holds around 100,000 clones, around nine tenths found once. Sample: peripheral blood. These receptors all stem from a man aged 50-60 years with acute or convalescent COVID-19. Each CDR3 is given with its conserved first and last residue. D genes are given only for firm matches. Clone size is not always given. Where it is, it says once, few, many or a class for expanded clones.

cdr3_nt	cdr3_aa	j_call	v_call	d_call	clone_size
TGTGCCAGCAGTTACCCTCTTCGACAGGGGAACACTGAAGCTTTCTTT	CASSYPLRQGNTEAFF	TRBJ1-1	TRBV6-5	TRBD1	once
TGTGCCAGTAGCACGGGGAAAGGGAACACTGAAGCTTTCTTT	CASSTGKGNTEAFF	TRBJ1-1	TRBV19	-	few
TGTGCCGGCGGGACAGGGGATATCGGAAACACCATATATTTT	CAGGTGDIGNTIYF	TRBJ1-3	TRBV6-5	TRBD1	-
TGTGCCAGCAGCTCGTTCTCCGGGACTAGCGGGAATGAGCAGTTCTTC	CASSSFSGTSGNEQFF	TRBJ2-1	TRBV7-9	TRBD2	few
TGTGCCAGCAGTTACTCGAGAGACACTGAAGCTTTCTTT	CASSYSRDTEAFF	TRBJ1-1	TRBV6-2/TRBV6-3	-	-
TGTGCCAGCAGCTCGGCCAAAAACATTCAGTACTTC	CASSSAKNIQYF	TRBJ2-4	TRBV11-2	-	-
TGTGCCAGCAGCCAAGCGGGGAACTCTGGGGCCAACGTCCTGACTTTC	CASSQAGNSGANVLTF	TRBJ2-6	TRBV14	-	-
TGTGCCAGCAGCGTAGCTCAGGGGTTATATGAAAAACTGTTTTTT	CASSVAQGLYEKLFF	TRBJ1-4	TRBV9	-	few
TGTGCCAGCAGCCCCGTGTACCAAGAGACCCAGTACTTC	CASSPVYQETQYF	TRBJ2-5	TRBV7-9	-	-
TGTGCCTGGAGTTATAGTCCGGAGGGAAAGCAGTACTTC	CAWSYSPEGKQYF	TRBJ2-7	TRBV30	-	-
TGTGCCAGCAGCCCCTCGAGCGGGCCTAGCTCCTACAATGAGCAGTTCTTC	CASSPSSGPSSYNEQFF	TRBJ2-1	TRBV9	-	-
TGTGCCAGCAGCTTGGACCGGACAGGAGGTCAGCCCCAGCATTTT	CASSLDRTGGQPQHF	TRBJ1-5	TRBV5-5	TRBD1	-
TGTGCCAGCAGCAAACACCGGACAGGGAGATCTGGGGCCAACGTCCTGACTTTC	CASSKHRTGRSGANVLTF	TRBJ2-6	TRBV21-1	-	-
TGCGCCAGCAGCTTGGAGGGACTAGCGGGAACCACGTTCTATGCTTACAATGAGCAGTTCTTC	CASSLEGLAGTTFYAYNEQFF	TRBJ2-1	TRBV5-1	TRBD2	-
TGTGCCAGCAGCTTACCAGGGAGCGGGTCGGCCAAAAACATTCAGTACTTC	CASSLPGSGSAKNIQYF	TRBJ2-4	TRBV5-6	-	few
TGTGCCAGCAGCTTAGATCCCCAGGGCTATGGCTACACCTTC	CASSLDPQGYGYTF	TRBJ1-2	TRBV11-3	-	-
TGCGCCAGCAGTTGGGGACTCAGCACAGATACGCAGTATTTT	CASSWGLSTDTQYF	TRBJ2-3	TRBV5-1	-	-
TGTGCCAGCAGGCCACAGGGAAATAATGAAAAACTGTTTTTT	CASRPQGNNEKLFF	TRBJ1-4	TRBV2	-	-
TGCGCCAGCAGCCAAGATCGGGCGGGGGGCTACACCTTC	CASSQDRAGGYTF	TRBJ1-2	TRBV4-1	-	-
TGTGCCAGCAGCCTCGGACAGGGGGGCGGAAACACCATATATTTT	CASSLGQGGGNTIYF	TRBJ1-3	TRBV4-2	TRBD1	-
TGCGCCAGCAGCCAAGATCCTCCCTCGGGACTAGCCTACGAGCAGTACTTC	CASSQDPPSGLAYEQYF	TRBJ2-7	TRBV4-3	TRBD2	-
TGCGCCAGCAGCTTTGCGGGCGCCTACGAGCAGTACTTC	CASSFAGAYEQYF	TRBJ2-7	TRBV5-1	-	once
TGTGCCAGCAGCCAACAACGACTAGCGGGAGTGGCCCAAGAGACCCAGTACTTC	CASSQQRLAGVAQETQYF	TRBJ2-5	TRBV11-3	TRBD2	few
TGCAGCGCCGAAAATATAGGACTAGCGGGAGTAACCGGGGAGCTGTTTTTT	CSAENIGLAGVTGELFF	TRBJ2-2	TRBV29-1	TRBD2	-
TGTGCCACCAGTCCAGCCCGGGACAGCGAGGGAGAGCAGTACTTC	CATSPARDSEGEQYF	TRBJ2-7	TRBV24-1	TRBD1	-
TGTGCCAGCAGCCCCCCCGGGGGAGGTGTGGAGACCCAGTACTTC	CASSPPGGGVETQYF	TRBJ2-5	TRBV7-9	-	-
TGTGCCATCAGTCAAACAGGGGGTCTCAGGGGAAACACTGAAGCTTTCTTT	CAISQTGGLRGNTEAFF	TRBJ1-1	TRBV10-3	TRBD1	-
TGTGCCAGCAGCCAATCGGGAGGGCCGGATGAGCAGTTCTTC	CASSQSGGPDEQFF	TRBJ2-1	TRBV14	TRBD2	-
TGCAGCGTTGATAGGCAGGATCCGAACACTGAAGCTTTCTTT	CSVDRQDPNTEAFF	TRBJ1-1	TRBV29-1	-	-
TGTGCCAGCAGCTTAGAGCGGGGGTCCAAGACCTTC	CASSLERGSKTF	TRBJ1-2	TRBV7-8	-	-
TGTGCCAGCAGCTCTTGGAGACAGGCCTCCTACGAGCAGTACTTC	CASSSWRQASYEQYF	TRBJ2-7	TRBV11-2	-	-
TGCGCCAGCAGCTGGACTAGCGGGAGGCCACGGGAGACCCAGTACTTC	CASSWTSGRPRETQYF	TRBJ2-5	TRBV5-1	TRBD2	-
TGTGCCAGCAGTCTCGAGAGTAGCGGGAGGGCGGGTGAGCAGTTCTTC	CASSLESSGRAGEQFF	TRBJ2-1	TRBV27	TRBD2	-